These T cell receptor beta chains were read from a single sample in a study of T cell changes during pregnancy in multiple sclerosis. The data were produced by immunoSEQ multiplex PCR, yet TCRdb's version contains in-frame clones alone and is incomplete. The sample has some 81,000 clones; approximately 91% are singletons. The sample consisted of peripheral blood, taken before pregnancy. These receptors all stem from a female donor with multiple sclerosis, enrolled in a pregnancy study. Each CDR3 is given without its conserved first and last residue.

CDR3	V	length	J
ASSLAAGGEQF	TRBV5-6	11	TRBJ2-1
ASSLNSGGYT	TRBV5-6	10	TRBJ1-2
ASSQDKIGSDEQF	TRBV4-3	13	TRBJ2-1
ASSYGRGYEQY	TRBV6-6	11	TRBJ2-7
ASSVAGSNTEAF	TRBV2	12	TRBJ1-1
ASSTQAGASTDTQY	TRBV4-3	14	TRBJ2-3
ASSPRGQADEQY	TRBV18	12	TRBJ2-7
ASSYFPGLLNYGYT	TRBV5-6	14	TRBJ1-2
ASSPQGGERETQY	TRBV7-9	13	TRBJ2-5
ASSPGTASYEQY	TRBV9	12	TRBJ2-7
ASGRTGGEYGQY	TRBV12-5	12	TRBJ2-7
ASSLGQGLDTIY	TRBV5-1	12	TRBJ1-3
ASSYAGGYGYT	TRBV6-6	11	TRBJ1-2
ASSFRVQGSQETQY	TRBV7-2	14	TRBJ2-5
ASSFRPAESNTIY	TRBV7-2	13	TRBJ1-3
ASSLGLVGAGEKLF	TRBV5-5	14	TRBJ1-4
ASSRQTGNSYEQY	TRBV4-1	13	TRBJ2-7
ASSFTGVGNYGYT	TRBV28	13	TRBJ1-2
ASSYGGDYGYT	TRBV5-1	11	TRBJ1-2
ASSLVGKYGYT	TRBV28	11	TRBJ1-2
ASRLAGGNFGELF	TRBV25-1	13	TRBJ2-2
ASSQQGNTEAF	TRBV14	11	TRBJ1-1